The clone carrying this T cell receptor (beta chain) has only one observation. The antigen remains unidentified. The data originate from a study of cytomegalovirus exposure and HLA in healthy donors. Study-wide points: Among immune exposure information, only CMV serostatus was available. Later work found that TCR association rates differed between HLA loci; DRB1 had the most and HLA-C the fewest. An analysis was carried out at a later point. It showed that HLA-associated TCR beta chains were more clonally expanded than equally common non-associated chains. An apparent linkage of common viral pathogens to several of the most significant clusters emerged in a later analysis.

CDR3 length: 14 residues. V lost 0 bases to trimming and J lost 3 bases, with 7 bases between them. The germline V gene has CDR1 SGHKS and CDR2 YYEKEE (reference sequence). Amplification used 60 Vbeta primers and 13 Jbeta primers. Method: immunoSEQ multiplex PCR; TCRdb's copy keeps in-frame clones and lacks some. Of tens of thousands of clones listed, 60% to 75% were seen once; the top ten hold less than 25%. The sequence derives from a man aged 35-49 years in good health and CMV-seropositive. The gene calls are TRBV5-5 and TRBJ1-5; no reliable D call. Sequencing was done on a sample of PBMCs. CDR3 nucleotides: TGTGCCAGCAGCTTGGAACAGTTCAATCAGCCCCAGCATTTT. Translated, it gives CASSLEQFNQPQHF. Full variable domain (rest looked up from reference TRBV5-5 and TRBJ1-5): DAGVTQSPTHLIKTRGQQVTLRCSPISGHKSVSWYQQVLGQGPQFIFQYYEKEERGRGNFPDRFSARQFPNYSSELNVNALLLGDSALYLCASSLEQFNQPQHFGDGTRLSIL.